This TCR beta chain originates from a study of cytomegalovirus exposure and HLA in healthy donors. As for this clone: The antigen remains undetermined.

This PCR relied on a set of 60 Vbeta primers and 13 Jbeta primers. The assay was immunoSEQ multiplex PCR, and TCRdb's table has in-frame clones only and misses some. The table has 90,000 to 100,000 clones, 60% to 75% seen once; the top ten hold 1.2%. The CDR3 sequence is 15 residues long. Looked up from germline, CDR1 is MNHNS and CDR2 is SASEGT. Trimming took 4 bases from V and 1 from J, leaving 14 bases between them. Study-wide results and limits: The study reported that TCR beta sequences accurately predicted HLA-A and HLA-B alleles in most subjects. About 87% or about 30% of the time was how often most TCR beta V segments were productive, according to an earlier analysis.

The genes are TRBV6-1 and TRBJ2-7; D might be TRBD1 (6 bases). Sequences were obtained from PBMCs. This sequence originates from a female donor in good health and CMV-seronegative. CDR3 amino acids: CASSAGADSSYEQYF. CDR3 in DNA: TGTGCCAGCAGTGCCGGTGCGGACAGTTCCTACGAGCAGTACTTC.